Listed here are 10 T cell receptor beta chains from one sample, sequenced in a study of T cell changes during pregnancy in multiple sclerosis. Profiled with immunoSEQ multiplex PCR; TCRdb holds only in-frame clones, not every one. The sample consists of 55,000 to 95,000 clones, approximately 94% of them appearing once. The sequencing here drew on peripheral blood, taken in the second trimester of pregnancy. These receptors were taken from a female donor in good health, enrolled as a control in a pregnancy study.

This clone is medium-sized by share. The chain links TRBV2 to TRBJ1-1; 7 bases are a match to TRBD1. The trim removed 5 bases at V and 1 base at J, leaving 10 bases unmatched. This CDR3 comprises 16 residues. The germline V gene encodes CDR1 SNHLY and CDR2 FYNNEI. This CDR3 is CASSSDRVVGNTEAFF. CDR3 bases: TGTGCCAGCAGTTCTGACAGGGTCGTAGGGAACACTGAAGCTTTCTTT. Filled out from reference TRBV2 and TRBJ1-1, the complete variable domain reads EPEVTQTPSHQVTQMGQEVILRCVPISNHLYFYWYRQILGQKVEFLVSFYNNEISEKSEIFDDQFSVERPDGSNFTLKIRSTKLEDSAMYFCASSSDRVVGNTEAFFGQGTRLTVV.

This chain joins TRBV18 and TRBJ2-7; the match to TRBD1 covers 8 bases. Looked up from germline, CDR1 is KGHSH and CDR2 is LQKENI. V was pared by 5 bases and J by 7 bases, with 4 bases of the junction left unmatched. The CDR3 is made up of 12 amino acids. The CDR3 here is CASSSTGDEQYF. CDR3 sequence (DNA): TGTGCCAGCTCATCGACAGGGGATGAGCAGTACTTC.

This clone has a single count. The V call is TRBV7-9, the J call TRBJ2-5, with TRBD1 identical over 8 bases. J gave up 5 bases and V 1 base, and 0 bases lay outside the gene matches. This CDR3 is 13 amino acids long. The germline CDR1 and CDR2 sequences are SEHNR and FQNEAQ (reference sequence). Written as DNA, the CDR3 is TGTGCCAGCAGCTTAGGGGACAGGGAGACCCAGTACTTC. Translation gives CASSLGDRETQYF.

CDR3 amino acids: CASRGSSYEQYF. For the CDR3, the DNA is TGTGCCAGCCGGGGTAGCTCCTACGAGCAGTACTTC. The rearrangement joins TRBV7-2 to TRBJ2-7, with D possibly matching TRBD2 (5 bases). From germline, CDR1 is SGHTA and CDR2 FQGNSA. Between the trimmed V and J ends, which lost 8 bases and 0 bases, there was a span of 8 bases. This CDR3 comprises 12 residues.

The rearrangement uses TRBV14 and TRBJ1-1; D unclear. The CDR3 is 14 amino acids. The V end was cut by 4 bases, the J end by 5 bases, with 14 bases between. The germline CDR1 and CDR2 sequences are SGHDN and FVKESK. The CDR3 DNA reads as TGTGCCAGCAGCCCCCCGGAGGGATGGACTGAAGCTTTCTTT. Its protein product is CASSPPEGWTEAFF.

V is TRBV21-1 and J is TRBJ1-5. TRBV21-1 is reported as a pseudogene. This CDR3 is built from 15 residues. CDR3 sequence reads: CASNPLSWFNQPQHF. For the CDR3, the DNA is TGTGCCAGCAACCCCCTTAGTTGGTTCAATCAGCCCCAGCATTTT.

The chain has TRBV28 and TRBJ2-3, with D possibly TRBD2 on 6 matching bases. CDR1 and CDR2 (germline): MDHEN, SYDVKM. There are 14 residues in the CDR3. Trimming took 5 bases from V and 6 from J, leaving 15 bases between them. The chain's CDR3 is CASSARRDFDTQYF. The CDR3 DNA follows: TGTGCCAGCAGTGCACGCCGGGACTTCGATACGCAGTATTTT. Full variable domain (rest looked up from reference TRBV28 and TRBJ2-3): DVKVTQSSRYLVKRTGEKVFLECVQDMDHENMFWYRQDPGLGLRLIYFSYDVKMKEKGDIPEGYSVSREKKERFSLILESASTNQTSMYLCASSARRDFDTQYFGPGTRLTVL.

The V gene is TRBV5-1, the J gene TRBJ2-5, with D maybe TRBD2 (5 bases). The better agreement between TRBJ2-7 and the DNA end casts doubt on the J call. This CDR3 has 14 residues. The V gene's germline CDR1 is SGHRS and CDR2 YFSETQ. In nucleotides, the CDR3 is TGCGCCAGCAGCCCATCCGGGATCTCCTACGAGCAGTACTTC. It codes for CASSPSGISYEQYF.

On this clone itself: The junction does not match germline at one end; this may be a read error. The genes are TRBV7-8 and TRBJ2-5; a weak D match, TRBD2 (6 bases). The CDR3 totals 13 residues. Germline CDR1 and CDR2: SGHVS and FQNEAQ. DNA for the CDR3: TGTGCCAGCAGCCCGACTAGAGGGACGCGGAGTCACTTC. Protein product: CASSPTRGTRSHF.

The chain uses TRBV5-1 and TRBJ2-7; 9 bases map to TRBD2. V was pared by 1 base and J by 3 bases, with 2 bases of the junction left unmatched. The germline V gene encodes CDR1 SGHRS and CDR2 YFSETQ. CDR3 size: 14 residues. The CDR3 bases are TGCGCCAGCAGCTTGAGCGGGGGGCTCTACGAGCAGTACTTC. The encoded protein is CASSLSGGLYEQYF.